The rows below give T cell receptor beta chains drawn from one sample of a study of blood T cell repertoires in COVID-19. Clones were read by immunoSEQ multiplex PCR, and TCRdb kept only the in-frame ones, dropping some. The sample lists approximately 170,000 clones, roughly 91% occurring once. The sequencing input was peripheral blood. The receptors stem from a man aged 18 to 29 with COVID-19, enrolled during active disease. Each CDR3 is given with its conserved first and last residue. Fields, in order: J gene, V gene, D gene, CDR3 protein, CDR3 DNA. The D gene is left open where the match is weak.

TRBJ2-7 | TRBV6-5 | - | CASSPGSGEQYF | TGTGCCAGCAGCCCAGGGTCGGGCGAGCAGTACTTC
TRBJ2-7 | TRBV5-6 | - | CASSGDTSYEQYF | TGTGCCAGCAGCGGGGACACGTCCTACGAGCAGTACTTC
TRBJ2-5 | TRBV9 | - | CASSRRQGGIGETQYF | TGTGCCAGCAGCAGAAGGCAGGGTGGTATCGGAGAGACCCAGTACTTC
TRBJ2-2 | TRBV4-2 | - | CASSQDRRGGAGELFF | TGTGCCAGCAGCCAAGATAGGCGGGGTGGGGCCGGGGAGCTGTTTTTT
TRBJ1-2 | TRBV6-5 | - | CASSSQGTNYGYTF | TGTGCCAGCAGTTCCCAGGGGACTAACTATGGCTACACCTTC
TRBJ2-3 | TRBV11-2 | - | CASSLELSSTSTDTQYF | TGTGCCAGCAGCTTAGAGCTTTCCTCAACTAGCACAGATACGCAGTATTTT
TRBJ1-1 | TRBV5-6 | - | CASSVHLFGGGTEAFF | TGTGCCAGCAGCGTCCACCTTTTCGGGGGAGGGACTGAAGCTTTCTTT
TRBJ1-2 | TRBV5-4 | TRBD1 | CASSLVQGQGYGYTF | TGTGCCAGCAGCTTGGTACAGGGGCAGGGGTATGGCTACACCTTC
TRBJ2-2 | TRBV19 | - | CASNFRRAGELFF | TGTGCCAGTAATTTCAGACGGGCCGGGGAGCTGTTTTTT
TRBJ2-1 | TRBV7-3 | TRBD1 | CASSPYGTDNNEQFF | TGTGCCAGCAGCCCTTATGGGACAGACAACAATGAGCAGTTCTTC
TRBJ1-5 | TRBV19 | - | CASKGLRGGNQPQHF | TGTGCCAGTAAGGGACTACGGGGGGGGAATCAGCCCCAGCATTTT
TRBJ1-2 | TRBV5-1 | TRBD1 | CASSLLVLDRGLSSVGYTF | TGCGCCAGCAGCTTGTTAGTCTTGGACAGGGGGCTAAGTTCGGTTGGCTACACCTTC
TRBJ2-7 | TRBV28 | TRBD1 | CASSLDRGPYEQYF | TGTGCCAGCAGTTTGGACAGGGGCCCCTACGAGCAGTACTTC
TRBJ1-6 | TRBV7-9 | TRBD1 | CATPGQGQGSPLHF | TGTGCCACCCCGGGACAGGGGCAAGGTTCACCCCTCCACTTT
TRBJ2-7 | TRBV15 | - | CATSSTRGPYEQYF | TGTGCCACCAGCAGCACCAGGGGACCCTACGAGCAGTACTTC
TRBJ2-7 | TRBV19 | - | CASSPQGNSYEQYF | TGTGCCAGTAGTCCTCAGGGTAACTCCTACGAGCAGTACTTC